This T cell receptor (beta chain) originates from a study of blood T cell repertoires in COVID-19. Here immunoSEQ multiplex PCR was the method, and the copy in TCRdb shows in-frame clones only, minus some. The table records approximately 150,000 clones, approximately 81% of them present only once. J gave up 4 bases and V 9 bases, and 6 bases lay outside the gene matches. The CDR3 has 12 amino acids. The germline CDR1 and CDR2 sequences are SEHNR and FQNEAQ (reference sequence). The rearrangement joins TRBV7-9 to TRBJ2-7; 7 nucleotides agree with TRBD1. The source material was peripheral blood. This receptor was identified in a woman in her 50s with COVID-19, enrolled during active disease. The CDR3, as DNA: TGTGCCAGTCGGGACAGTTCGTACGAGCAGTACTTC. Its protein product is CASRDSSYEQYF. The whole variable domain, filled in from reference TRBV7-9 and TRBJ2-7, reads DTGVSQNPRHKITKRGQNVTFRCDPISEHNRLYWYRQTLGQGPEFLTYFQNEAQLEKSRLLSDRFSAERPKGSFSTLEIQRTEQGDSAMYLCASRDSSYEQYFGPGTRLTVT.